This TCR beta chain derives from a study of T cells expressing NK-cell markers. The study, taken as a whole, reports: HCMV specificity of the expanded NKG2C+ T cell clones stayed unclear.

As the method of synthesis, 5'RACE template switching with UMIs yielded TCR beta cDNA. TCRdb reworked the 5' RACE reads into one entry per CDR3 protein, no DNA. This repertoire includes hundreds of thousands of distinct CDR3 sequences. For this clonotype: The antigen is undetermined.

Germline V gene lookup returns CDR1 DFQATT and CDR2 SNEGSKA (reference sequence). The CDR3 runs 15 residues. The sequence was collected from a man aged 18 to 35 in good health. Sequenced material: blood T cells: a sorted CD56 or NKG2C T cell subset, CD4+ or CD8+ T cells, or bulk PBMC T cells (not recorded which). The V call is TRBV20-1, the J call TRBJ2-3; TCRdb outputs TRBD2, but without DNA this stays unchecked. The CDR3: CSARDVAGGTDTQYF.